This T cell receptor (beta chain) was sequenced for a study of blood T cell repertoires in COVID-19. Study details: From the United States, Italy and Spain came samples of acute and convalescent COVID-19. In each case, the material was cDNA or gDNA derived from T cells, B-cell-depleted T cells, or PBMCs.

The assay was immunoSEQ multiplex PCR, and TCRdb's table has in-frame clones only and misses some. The table records 350,000 to 400,000 clones, nearly 90% of them present only once. CDR3 size: 17 residues. Germline V CDR1 and CDR2: LNHDA, SQIVND (reference sequence). Trimming took 6 bases from V and 0 from J, leaving 18 bases between them. The chain employs TRBV19 and TRBJ1-5; D not resolved. What was sequenced was peripheral blood. The sequence was collected from a man younger than 35 with active or convalescent COVID-19. CDR3 loop: CASRNGISGFSNQPQHF. The CDR3 region has the DNA TGTGCCAGTAGAAACGGGATCAGCGGATTTAGCAATCAGCCCCAGCATTTT.